Each of the 12 T cell receptor beta chains below was sequenced from the same sample in a study of cytomegalovirus exposure and HLA in healthy donors (dated by TCRdb to 2015 to 2018). Libraries were built with the immunoSEQ multiplex PCR assay. TCRdb took over this immuneACCESS table, retaining in-frame rearrangements with V and J assigned. Such tables are incomplete; in checked studies, under half of the missing clones stem from an unresolved V gene, and the remainder is unexplained. The sample table shows more than 80,000 clones, and roughly 96% are seen once. The ten largest make up about 1.3% of the sample. The sample comprised PBMCs. These receptors were obtained from a woman younger than 35 in good health and CMV-seronegative.

The rearrangement links TRBV4-2 to TRBJ1-3, with a tentative D call TRBD1 (6 bases). Germline lookup yields CDR1 LGHNA and CDR2 YNFKEQ. The CDR3 consists of 18 residues. V lost 0 bases and J lost 4, with 19 bases in between. CDR3 residues: CASSQDWGQSPGGNTIYF. The DNA for the CDR3 is TGTGCCAGCAGCCAAGATTGGGGGCAAAGCCCGGGAGGAAACACCATATATTTT.

The rearrangement joins TRBV10-3 to TRBJ1-1; D call uncertain. The CDR3 runs to 13 residues. Trimming pared 3 bases from V and 9 bases from J, leaving 14 bases between. Germline lookup yields CDR1 ENHRY and CDR2 SYGVKD. The CDR3 bases are TGTGCCATCAGTGACGGCGGGTCTTTGAAAGCTTTCTTT. Its protein product is CAISDGGSLKAFF.

This chain connects TRBV18 to TRBJ2-7, with 7 bases lining up with TRBD1. The V and J ends lost 4 bases and 0 bases, in that order; junction bases with no gene match: 6. This CDR3 has 15 amino acids. The germline V gene has CDR1 KGHSH and CDR2 LQKENI. In DNA, the CDR3 is TGTGCCAGCTCACTAGGGACAGTGCTCTCCTACGAGCAGTACTTC. This translates into CASSLGTVLSYEQYF.

The chain employs TRBV21-1 and TRBJ1-2; the table's TRBD1 call for D was not verified on the DNA. TRBV21-1 is designated a pseudogene. This CDR3 is built from 12 residues. This CDR3 reads CASPDRDYGYTF. In DNA form, the CDR3 reads TGTGCCAGCCCGGACAGGGACTATGGCTACACCTTC.

In its sample, this clone was seen once. The J gene is TRBJ1-4, the V gene TRBV11-2; 8 bases fit TRBD1. The germline V gene encodes CDR1 SGHAT and CDR2 FQNNGV. This CDR3 contains 18 residues. J was trimmed by 3 bases and V by 3 bases; bases with no gene match: 12. The CDR3 DNA follows: TGTGCCAGCAGCTTTCGGACAGGGTGGAATTTCGCTAATGAAAAACTGTTTTTT. This gives the protein CASSFRTGWNFANEKLFF.

CDR3 region: CASSIGAPRNTEAFF. CDR3 DNA sequence: TGTGCCAGTAGTATAGGGGCCCCAAGGAACACTGAAGCTTTCTTT. The chain recombines TRBV19 with TRBJ1-1; D is undetermined. V was clipped by 1 base and J by 1 base, with 10 bases between them. CDR1 LNHDA and CDR2 SQIVND come from the germline V gene (reference sequence). The CDR3 consists of 15 residues.

This sequence joins TRBV7-9 and TRBJ1-2, with TRBD1 identical over 11 bases. V gave up 5 bases and J gave up 4 bases; unmatched junction bases: 9. The CDR3 contains 16 residues. Germline V gene data show CDR1 as SEHNR and CDR2 as FQNEAQ (reference sequence). The CDR3 region is CASSGGTGGIGYGYTF. CDR3 DNA sequence: TGTGCCAGCAGCGGCGGGACAGGGGGTATCGGCTATGGCTACACCTTC.

The V gene is TRBV7-9, the J gene TRBJ2-7, with TRBD1 matching over 7 bases. V gave up 1 base and J gave up 3 bases; unmatched junction bases: 18. Germline CDR1 reads SEHNR; CDR2 reads FQNEAQ (reference sequence). The CDR3 runs to 19 residues. CDR3 sequence: CASSLDVGTDLGKIYEQYF. For the CDR3, the DNA is TGTGCCAGCAGCTTAGATGTGGGGACAGACCTGGGGAAGATCTACGAGCAGTACTTC.

The chain combines TRBV5-6 with TRBJ2-6, with TRBD2 matching 10 bases. CDR1 and CDR2 (germline): SGHDT, YYEEEE. This CDR3 comprises 13 residues. J lost 12 bases, V lost 4 bases, and 4 bases had no gene match. The CDR3 is CASSPGTSAVLTF. CDR3 DNA sequence: TGTGCCAGCAGCCCTGGGACTAGCGCCGTCCTGACTTTC.

The genes are TRBV5-1 and TRBJ2-2, with 9 bases that match TRBD1. Trimming cost V 3 bases and J 7 bases; bases outside gene matches: 10. CDR1 is SGHRS and CDR2 is YFSETQ in the germline V gene. The CDR3 length is 16 residues. CDR3 nucleotide sequence: TGCGCCAGCAGCTGGGCGGGACAGGGAAGGATCGGGGAGCTGTTTTTT. It specifies CASSWAGQGRIGELFF.

This clone was detected once. The V gene is TRBV2, the J gene TRBJ2-2; D gene uncertain. The V gene's germline CDR1 is SNHLY and CDR2 FYNNEI. V lost 6 bases, J lost 4 bases, and 9 bases lay in between. This CDR3 region has 13 residues. The CDR3 bases are TGTGCCAGCAGGTTAGCTCCCACCGGGGAGCTGTTTTTT. Its translation: CASRLAPTGELFF.

This sequence joins TRBV4-1 and TRBJ2-1, with D possibly being TRBD1 (5 bases). The CDR3 is made up of 13 amino acids. Deletions cut 4 bases from V and 7 bases from J, with 11 bases between. CDR1 and CDR2 (germline): MGHRA, YSYEKL. The CDR3 loop is CASSLWGGNEQFF. CDR3 coding DNA: TGCGCCAGCAGCCTATGGGGCGGTAATGAGCAGTTCTTC.